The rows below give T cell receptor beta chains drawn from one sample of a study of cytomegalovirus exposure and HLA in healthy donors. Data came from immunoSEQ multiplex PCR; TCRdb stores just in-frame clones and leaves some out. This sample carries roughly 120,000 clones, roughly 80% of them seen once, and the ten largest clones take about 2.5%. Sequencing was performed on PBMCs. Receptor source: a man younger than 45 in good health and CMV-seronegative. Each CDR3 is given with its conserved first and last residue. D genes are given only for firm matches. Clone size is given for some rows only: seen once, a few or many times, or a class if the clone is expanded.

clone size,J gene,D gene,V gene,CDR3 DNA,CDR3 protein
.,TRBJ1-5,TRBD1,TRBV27,TGTGCCAGCACACCGACAGGGTCTCAGCCCCAGAATTTT,CASTPTGSQPQNF
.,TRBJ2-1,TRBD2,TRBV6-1,TGTGCCACCAAGACTAGCGGAGGACCCAATGAGCAGTTCTTC,CATKTSGGPNEQFF
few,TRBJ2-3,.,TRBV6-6,TGTGCCAGCACCCAAGCGGGTAGGACAGATACGCAGTATTTT,CASTQAGRTDTQYF
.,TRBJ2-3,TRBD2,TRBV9,TGTGCCACGGGGGTAGCGGGGCCCACAGATACGCAGTATTTT,CATGVAGPTDTQYF
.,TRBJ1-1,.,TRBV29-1,TGCAGCGCCGCTACCATGGTCGGGAACACTGAAGCTTTCTTT,CSAATMVGNTEAFF
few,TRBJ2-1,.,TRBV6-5,TGTGCCAGCAGTACCTACTACAATGAGCAGTTCTTC,CASSTYYNEQFF
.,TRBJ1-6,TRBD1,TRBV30,TGTGCCTGGAGTATTCCGGGACAGGGATTATCACCCCTCCACTTT,CAWSIPGQGLSPLHF
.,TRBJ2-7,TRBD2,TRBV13,TGTGCCAGCAGCTCCAGACTAGCGGGAGGGACCTACGAGCAGTACTTC,CASSSRLAGGTYEQYF
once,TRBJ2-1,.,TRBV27,TGTGCCAGCAGTTTTGGCCGACAGGTTAGCTCCTACAATGAGCAGTTCTTC,CASSFGRQVSSYNEQFF
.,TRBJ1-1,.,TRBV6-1,TGTGCCAGCAGTGAAGCTCGGTTGGGCGACACTGAAGCTTTCTTT,CASSEARLGDTEAFF
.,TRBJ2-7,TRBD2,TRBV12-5,TGTGCTAGTGGGGGACTAGTTGCAACCCACGAGCAGTACTTC,CASGGLVATHEQYF
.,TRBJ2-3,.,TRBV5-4,TGTGCCAGCAGCTTGCTGGAGCGGACCACAGATACGCAGTATTTT,CASSLLERTTDTQYF
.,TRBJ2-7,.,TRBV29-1,TGCAGCGTTGGAAAAGGGCGCGGGTACGAGCAGTACTTC,CSVGKGRGYEQYF
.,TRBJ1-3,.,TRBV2,TGTGCCAGCTTGGGACTCCCGGGGGTTTCTTCTGGAAACACCATATATTTT,CASLGLPGVSSGNTIYF
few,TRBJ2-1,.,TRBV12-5,TGTGCTAGTGGTTCCTCAACCTTACCGGGGAGTTTCAATGAGCAGTTCTTC,CASGSSTLPGSFNEQFF
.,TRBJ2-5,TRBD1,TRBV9,TGTGCCAGCAGCACCCAGGGGGCAGGAGAGACCCAGTACTTC,CASSTQGAGETQYF
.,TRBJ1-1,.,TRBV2,TGTGCTCAAAGAAGGGGCGCCTATGTGAACACTGAAGCTTTCTTT,CAQRRGAYVNTEAFF
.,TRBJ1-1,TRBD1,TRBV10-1,TGCGCCAGCAGTGAGTCAACAGGGGGCCTGAACACTGAAGCTTTCTTT,CASSESTGGLNTEAFF
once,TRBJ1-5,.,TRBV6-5,TGTGCCAGCAGGATCCGGGACACCCGAGGGCCCCAGCATTTT,CASRIRDTRGPQHF
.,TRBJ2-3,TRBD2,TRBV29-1,TGCAGCGTCGCCGGGACTAGCGGGTACACAGATACGCAGTATTTT,CSVAGTSGYTDTQYF
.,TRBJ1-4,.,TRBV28,TGTGCCAGCAGTTTATCGCAGGGGATTGAAAAACTGTTTTTT,CASSLSQGIEKLFF
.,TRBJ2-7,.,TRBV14,TGTGCCAGCAGCCCCTCAACAGGGTTCGAGCAGTACTTC,CASSPSTGFEQYF
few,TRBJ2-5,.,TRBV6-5,TGTGCCAGCAGTTACGCCGGCGCACGACTGGAGACCCAGTACTTC,CASSYAGARLETQYF
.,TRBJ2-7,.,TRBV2,TGTGCCAGCTCCGGGTCAGAGGAGCTGGGCGAGCAGTACTTC,CASSGSEELGEQYF
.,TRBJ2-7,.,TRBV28,TGTGCCAGCAGCCCCCCGGGGAGCTCCTACGAGCAGTACTTC,CASSPPGSSYEQYF
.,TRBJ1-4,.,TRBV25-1,TGTGCCAGCAGTGAATTCGGCAGGGTGAATGAAAAACTGTTTTTT,CASSEFGRVNEKLFF
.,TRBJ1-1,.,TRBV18,TGTGCCAGCTCACCCGGAGGGGCGAACACTGAAGCTTTCTTT,CASSPGGANTEAFF
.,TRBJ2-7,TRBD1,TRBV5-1,TGCGCCAGCAGCCGTACAGGGGGCCCATCCGAGCAGTACTTC,CASSRTGGPSEQYF
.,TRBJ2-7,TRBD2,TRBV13,TGTGCCAGCAGCGTCCGCGGTGGCGGGAGCTACGAGCAGTACTTC,CASSVRGGGSYEQYF
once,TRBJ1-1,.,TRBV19,TGTGCCAGTAGCCGGAGCCTGAACACTGAAGCTTTCTTT,CASSRSLNTEAFF
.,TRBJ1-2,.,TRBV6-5,TGTGCCAGCAGTTCCCTCGGCGGCTACCCCTTC,CASSSLGGYPF
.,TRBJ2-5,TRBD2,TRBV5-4,TGTGCCAGCAGCTTGCTACGCGGGAGGGCCCAAGAGACCCAGTACTTC,CASSLLRGRAQETQYF
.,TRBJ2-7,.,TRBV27,TGTGCCAGCAGTTTGCGTCCCCAGGGGGGCGAGCAGTACTTC,CASSLRPQGGEQYF
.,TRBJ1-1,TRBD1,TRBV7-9,TGTGCCAGCAGCTTAGGTTTCAGGGGGAAGAACACTGAAGCTTTCTTT,CASSLGFRGKNTEAFF
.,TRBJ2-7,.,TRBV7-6,TGTGCCAGCAGCTTAGACGGCGGAGCTTCCTACGAGCAGTACTTC,CASSLDGGASYEQYF
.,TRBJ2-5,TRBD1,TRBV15,TGTGCCACCAGCAGAGATGGACAGGGGACCCAAGAGACCCAGTACTTC,CATSRDGQGTQETQYF
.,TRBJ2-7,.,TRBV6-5,TGTGCCAGCAGTTACTCTGCAGGGTGGAACGAGCAGTACTTC,CASSYSAGWNEQYF
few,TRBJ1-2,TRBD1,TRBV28,TGTGCCAGCAGTTCAGGACAGGGAAACTATGGCTACACCTTC,CASSSGQGNYGYTF
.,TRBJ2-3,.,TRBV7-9,TGTGCCAGCAGCCCTAGGACTGGCCGACGGGGCACAGATACGCAGTATTTT,CASSPRTGRRGTDTQYF
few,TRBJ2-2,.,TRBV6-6,TGTGCCAGCAGAGGATTTTCAGGGAACACCGGGGAGCTGTTTTTT,CASRGFSGNTGELFF
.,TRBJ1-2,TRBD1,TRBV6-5,TGTGCCAGCAGTTACTCGAACAGGGGCTATGGCTACACCTTC,CASSYSNRGYGYTF
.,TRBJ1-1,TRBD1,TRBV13,TGTGCCAGCAGCTTAGCGACAGGGGCTGAAGCTTTCTTT,CASSLATGAEAFF
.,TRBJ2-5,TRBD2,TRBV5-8,TGTGCCAGCAGCTTGTTCCTAGCGGGGACCGGGGAGACCCAGTACTTC,CASSLFLAGTGETQYF
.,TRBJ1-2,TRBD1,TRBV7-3,TGTGCCAGCAGCTCTCCAGGGGGGGGCTACACCTTC,CASSSPGGGYTF
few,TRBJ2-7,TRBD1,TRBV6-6,TGTGCCAGCAGTTACGACAGGGGGTTCCACGAGCAGTACTTC,CASSYDRGFHEQYF
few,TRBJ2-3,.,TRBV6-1,TGTGCCAGCAGCCCCTGGGGCGGCCACACAGATACGCAGTATTTT,CASSPWGGHTDTQYF
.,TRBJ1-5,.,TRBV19,TGTGCCAGTAGTACAACCGGGAGATTAAATCAGCCCCAGCATTTT,CASSTTGRLNQPQHF
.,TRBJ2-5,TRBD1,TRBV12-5,TGTGCTAGTGGTTCGACAGGGGCAGAGACCCAGTACTTC,CASGSTGAETQYF
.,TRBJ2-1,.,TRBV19,TGTGCCAGTAGACCCAAAACCGGGACACTATACAATGGGCAGTTCTTC,CASRPKTGTLYNGQFF
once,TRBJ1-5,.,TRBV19,TGTGCCAGTAGTATAGCATGGGGGAGGCACAATCAGCCCCAGCATTTT,CASSIAWGRHNQPQHF
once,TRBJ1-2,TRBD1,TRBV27,TGTGCCAGCAGGCGCACAGGGGGAGATGGCTACACCTTC,CASRRTGGDGYTF
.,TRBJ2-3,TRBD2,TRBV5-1,TGCGCCAGCAGCCCTAGCGGGAGGGTACGCACAGATACGCAGTATTTT,CASSPSGRVRTDTQYF
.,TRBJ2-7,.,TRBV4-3,TGCGCCAGCAGCCAAGATCGACAGAGCTCCTACGAGCAGTACTTC,CASSQDRQSSYEQYF
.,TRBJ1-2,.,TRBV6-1,TGTGCCAGCAGTGCGGGGGGGGCGGGTGGCTACACCTTC,CASSAGGAGGYTF